Listed here are 32 T cell receptor beta chains from one sample, sequenced in a study of metastatic and nonmetastatic thyroid tumors. Treatment of any kind had been given to no patient before thyroid surgery. TCRdb used MiXCR to call clones anew from the PCR reads. Of about 40,000 clones detected, about 10% appear once; the ten largest clones hold under 30%. The sequencing input was blood. These receptors all come from a female donor with papillary thyroid cancer or a benign thyroid nodule (not recorded which). Some clones in this sample may be carry-over from other donors' samples.

This clone was picked up many times. The V call is TRBV9, the J call TRBJ2-5; the D is unclear. Per the germline V gene, CDR1 is SGDLS and CDR2 is YYNGEE. The V and J ends lost 0 bases and 4 bases respectively, with 13 bases between them. There are 15 residues in the CDR3. In DNA, the CDR3 is TGTGCCAGCAGCGTAGGTTCTAAATGGGGAGAGACCCAGTACTTC. Translating it yields CASSVGSKWGETQYF.

This clone has at least ten counts. This chain joins TRBV3-1 and TRBJ1-4; a weak D match, TRBD1 (5 bases). The V end lost 5 bases, the J end lost 11 bases, and 12 bases lay between the germline ends. The germline V gene encodes CDR1 LGHDT and CDR2 YNNKEL (reference sequence). The CDR3 has 12 residues. The CDR3 bases are TGTGCCAGCAGCGGGACGGAAACGAAACTGTTTTTT. It yields the protein CASSGTETKLFF. Filled out from reference TRBV3-1 and TRBJ1-4, the complete variable domain reads DTAVSQTPKYLVTQMGNDKSIKCEQNLGHDTMYWYKQDSKKFLKIMFSYNNKELIINETVPNRFSPKSPDKAHLNLHINSLELGDSAVYFCASSGTETKLFFGSGTQLSVL.

This clone was seen many times. The gene calls are TRBV6-1 and TRBJ2-5; no clear D. V dropped 8 bases and J dropped 1 base, with 8 bases sitting between them. The CDR3 sequence is 12 residues long. In germline, CDR1 is MNHNS, CDR2 SASEGT. The CDR3 nucleotides read TGTGCCAGCCAAGGGATCCAAGAGACCCAGTACTTC. Translation gives CASQGIQETQYF.

In this sample, this clone turned up a few times. A much larger clone is a single base away; this may be a read error. The chain links TRBV9 to TRBJ2-1; 14 bases match TRBD2. The length of the CDR3 is 15 residues. The germline gives CDR1 SGDLS, CDR2 YYNGEE. The CDR3 spells CASSSGTSGGNERFF. CDR3 coding DNA: TGTGCCAGCAGCTCAGGGACTAGCGGGGGCAATGAGCGGTTCTTC.

There are many counts of this clone. The V and J genes are TRBV7-3 and TRBJ2-1; D gene unclear. V lost 1 base and J lost 7, with 5 bases in between. The CDR3 loop spans 12 amino acids. Germline V gives CDR1 SGHTA, CDR2 FQGTGA. The chain's CDR3 is CASSLRGNEQFF. The CDR3 DNA reads TGTGCCAGCAGCTTAAGAGGAAATGAGCAGTTCTTC.

This clone was recorded many times. This chain connects TRBV20-1 to TRBJ2-3; D is possibly TRBD1 (6 bases). V lost 2 bases and J 0 bases, leaving 15 bases between the germline ends. Germline V gene lookup returns CDR1 DFQATT and CDR2 SNEGSKA (reference sequence). The CDR3 extends over 16 amino acids. CDR3 nucleotides: TGCAGTGCTAGACCCGTCAGGGGCGGGAGCACAGATACGCAGTATTTT. Translated, it gives CSARPVRGGSTDTQYF.

This clone has more than one count but fewer than ten. One base away lies a much larger clone, so this may be a sequencing read error. The genes are TRBV19 and TRBJ2-3; 10 nucleotides align to TRBD2. CDR3 length: 15 amino acids. Per the germline V gene, CDR1 is LNHDA and CDR2 is SQIVND (reference sequence). The V segment lost 6 bases and the J segment 0 bases; nucleotides outside the gene matches: 3. For the CDR3, the DNA is TGTGCCAGTAGCCCGACTAGCGGGAGCACAGATACGCAGTATTTT. Protein sequence: CASSPTSGSTDTQYF.

This clone was seen ten or more times. CDR3 amino acids: CASSQDSGSGSEQFF. The CDR3 DNA is TGCGCCAGCAGCCAAGACAGTGGGAGCGGGAGTGAGCAGTTCTTC. The chain combines TRBV4-3 with TRBJ2-1; 8 bases match TRBD2. V trimming: 0 bases; J trimming: 9 bases; junction bases outside the gene matches: 7. From germline, CDR1 is LGHNA and CDR2 YSLEER. The CDR3 covers 15 residues.

This clone was picked up many times. This rearrangement joins TRBV6-5 to TRBJ1-3; D gene uncertain. This CDR3 spans 17 amino acids. Germline V CDR1 and CDR2: MNHEY, SVGAGI. The V and J ends lost 0 bases and 0 bases respectively, with 12 bases between them. The CDR3 region is CASSYSFGLSSGNTIYF. The CDR3, as DNA: TGTGCCAGCAGTTACTCTTTCGGACTGAGCTCTGGAAACACCATATATTTT.

This clone was detected many times. The rearrangement uses TRBV4-1 and TRBJ2-7; TRBD1 aligns across 10 bases. This CDR3 spans 16 amino acids. With 4 bases clipped from V and 7 bases from J, the junction kept 13 bases outside the gene matches. Germline loops: CDR1 MGHRA, CDR2 YSYEKL. This CDR3 is CASSPYRGTGVEEQYF. The CDR3 region has the DNA TGCGCCAGCAGCCCGTACCGCGGGACAGGGGTGGAGGAGCAGTACTTC.

This clone was counted ten times or more. This chain uses TRBV9 with TRBJ2-1, with TRBD2 matching over 7 bases. The length of the CDR3 is 17 residues. Germline V gives CDR1 SGDLS, CDR2 YYNGEE. J lost 0 bases, V lost 2 bases, and 8 bases had no gene match. This CDR3 is CASSVLSLASSYNEQFF. The CDR3 coding sequence is TGTGCCAGCAGCGTGCTCTCACTAGCGAGCTCCTACAATGAGCAGTTCTTC.

This clone appeared many times. V is TRBV7-9 and J is TRBJ2-7; tentatively, D is TRBD1 or TRBD2 (6 bases each). The CDR3 totals 15 residues. Trimming pared 1 base from V and 3 bases from J, leaving 13 bases between. Germline values: CDR1 SEHNR, CDR2 FQNEAQ (reference sequence). The CDR3 is CASSLEGGWRYEQYF. CDR3 nucleotide sequence: TGTGCCAGCAGCTTAGAGGGGGGCTGGCGCTACGAGCAGTACTTC.

This clone was observed at least ten times. The chain couples TRBV4-1 to TRBJ2-1; D not resolved. The CDR3 contains 14 residues. Germline assignment: CDR1 MGHRA and CDR2 YSYEKL. The V gene lost 4 bases and the J gene lost 4 bases, with 11 bases spanning the gap. Here the CDR3 DNA reads TGCGCCAGCAGCCTTAAGGGCCAGTACAATGAGCAGTTCTTC. Encoded protein: CASSLKGQYNEQFF.

In DNA form, the CDR3 reads TGCAGCGTATATTTTACCGGGGACAGACAGAAGGGTTCAGATACGCAGTATTTT. Amino acids: CSVYFTGDRQKGSDTQYF. The chain couples TRBV20-1 to TRBJ2-3; 7 nucleotides match TRBD1. The germline V gene encodes CDR1 DFQATT and CDR2 SNEGSKA (reference sequence). The CDR3 has 18 amino acids.

This clone is a singleton in its sample. The conserved closing phenylalanine or tryptophan is absent in this CDR3, likely reflecting a read error. The chain carries TRBV6-1 and TRBJ2-7; D is possibly TRBD1 (6 bases). The CDR3 loop spans 12 amino acids. Germline CDR1 MNHNS, CDR2 SASEGT. The germline V and J ends were trimmed by 6 bases and 6 bases, with 12 bases remaining between them. CDR3 DNA: TGTGCCAGCAGGAGGGGGTGGGGCGAGCAGTACTCC. Its protein is CASRRGWGEQYS.

This clone was seen more than once but under ten times. The chain recombines TRBV20-1 with TRBJ2-7, with 8 bases lining up with TRBD2. CDR1 and CDR2 (germline): DFQATT, SNEGSKA (reference sequence). V lost 4 bases and J lost 7; bases outside the gene matches: 12. The CDR3 covers 14 residues. The CDR3, as DNA: TGCAGTGCTACCTCAGCGGGAGTGCTGCGGGAGCAGTACTTC. Translated: CSATSAGVLREQYF.

This clone has at least ten counts. J is TRBJ1-1 and V is TRBV29-1, with no clear D. CDR1 is SQVTM, CDR2 ANQGSEA, per germline. Trimming left V 4 bases short and J 4 bases short, with 10 bases between. This CDR3 is 12 amino acids long. CDR3 region: CSVGWGFTEAFF. The CDR3 DNA follows: TGCAGCGTTGGATGGGGTTTCACTGAAGCTTTCTTT.

Concerning this clone itself: A read error may be the cause here, since a much bigger clone is one base away. V usage is TRBV7-9 and J usage is TRBJ2-5; TRBD2 matches 10 bases. The CDR3 covers 17 residues. Germline values: CDR1 SEHNR, CDR2 FQNEAQ (reference sequence). With V trimmed by 1 base and J by 3 bases, 8 bases remained unmatched. CDR3 in amino acids: CASSLDFGLAGEETQYF. The CDR3 coding sequence is TGTGCCAGCAGCTTAGACTTTGGTCTAGCGGGAGAAGAGACCCAGTACTTC.

V and J are TRBV6-2 or TRBV6-3 and TRBJ2-6, with 8 nucleotides matching TRBD2. The germline gives CDR1 MNHEY, CDR2 SVGEGT. The V gene end was trimmed by 1 base and the J gene end by 2 bases; junction bases not matched to a gene: 7. This CDR3 spans 18 amino acids. CDR3 nucleotide sequence: TGTGCCAGCAGTTACTGGGACCGGGGGGGGGCTGGGGCCAACGTCCTGACTTTC. As protein: CASSYWDRGGAGANVLTF.

The sample holds many counts of this clone. The chain employs TRBV5-1 and TRBJ2-2; TRBD2 is a possible D gene (6 bases). The CDR3 is made up of 16 amino acids. The V gene's germline CDR1 is SGHRS and CDR2 YFSETQ. The ends were cut back, 0 bases at V and 7 bases at J, with 16 bases in the middle. This CDR3 is CASSLGAGRIGGELFF. The CDR3 DNA sequence: TGCGCCAGCAGCTTGGGTGCAGGGAGGATCGGCGGGGAGCTGTTTTTT.

In its sample, this clone was seen many times. The rearrangement links TRBV20-1 to TRBJ1-1; D gene uncertain. Germline CDR1 reads DFQATT; CDR2 reads SNEGSKA (reference sequence). Trimming took off 3 bases at V and 11 bases at J, with 16 bases between the two ends. This CDR3 has 12 residues. The CDR3 region has the DNA TGCAGTGCTAGCAAGACGGGCGCGGGGGCTTTCTTT. Amino acid sequence: CSASKTGAGAFF.

At least ten counts were recorded for this clone. J is TRBJ2-7 and V is TRBV7-8, with no clear D. Germline CDR1 and CDR2: SGHVS and FQNEAQ. Trimming shortened V by 3 bases and J by 4 bases, and 4 bases separated the two germline ends. The CDR3 consists of 11 residues. Here the CDR3 reads CASSFTYEQYF. The DNA of the CDR3 is TGTGCCAGCAGCTTTACATACGAGCAGTACTTC.

This clone was seen at least ten times. This chain links TRBV5-1 with TRBJ2-1; D possibly corresponds to TRBD2 (6 bases). The V and J ends lost 0 bases and 0 bases respectively, with 10 bases between them. The germline CDR1 and CDR2 sequences are SGHRS and YFSETQ. CDR3 length: 16 amino acids. This CDR3 reads CASSLGRGSSYNEQFF. The CDR3, as DNA: TGCGCCAGCAGCTTGGGGCGGGGCAGCTCCTACAATGAGCAGTTCTTC.

The genes are TRBV11-1 and TRBJ2-6; 11 bases match TRBD1. CDR1 and CDR2 (germline): SGHAT, FQDESV (reference sequence). There are 18 residues in the CDR3. V lost 1 base to trimming and J lost 1 base; unmatched junction nucleotides: 3. The CDR3 region is CASSLDGDRGSGANVLTF. As DNA, the CDR3 is TGTGCCAGCAGCTTAGACGGGGACAGGGGGTCTGGGGCCAACGTCCTGACTTTC.

In this sample, this clone turned up many times. The chain uses TRBV20-1 and TRBJ1-1, with 7 bases identical to TRBD1. The CDR3 has 14 amino acids. Germline V gene sequence: CDR1 DFQATT, CDR2 SNEGSKA (reference sequence). J was trimmed by 0 bases and V by 5 bases; bases with no gene match: 6. The chain's CDR3 is CSASSTGMNTEAFF. CDR3 DNA sequence: TGCAGTGCTTCATCGACAGGGATGAACACTGAAGCTTTCTTT.

This clone came up many times. The chain carries TRBV3-1 and TRBJ1-6, with no clear D. V lost 1 base and J lost 14, with 12 bases in between. The length of the CDR3 is 13 residues. In germline, CDR1 is LGHDT, CDR2 YNNKEL (reference sequence). CDR3 coding DNA: TGTGCCAGCAGCCAAGGGGGAAGTTCGGCCCTCCACTTT. Protein product: CASSQGGSSALHF.

At least ten counts were recorded for this clone. This chain uses TRBV29-1 with TRBJ2-7; D is possibly TRBD1 (5 bases). The germline V gene encodes CDR1 SQVTM and CDR2 ANQGSEA. The V end was cut by 7 bases, the J end by 2 bases, with 9 bases between. The CDR3 has 11 residues. This chain's CDR3 is CSAKGAYEQYF. CDR3 DNA sequence: TGCAGCGCTAAAGGGGCCTACGAGCAGTACTTC.

This clone showed up many times. V and J are TRBV11-3 and TRBJ1-2; D is possibly TRBD1 (6 bases). Germline V lookup: CDR1 SGHNT, CDR2 YENEEA. This CDR3 comprises 12 residues. V lost 3 bases to trimming and J lost 7 bases, with 9 bases between them. The CDR3: CASSFTGIGYTF. The CDR3 region has the DNA TGTGCCAGCAGCTTCACAGGGATTGGCTACACCTTC.

In this sample, this clone turned up many times. The chain joins TRBV6-1 to TRBJ1-3; a weak D match, TRBD1 (6 bases). V was shortened by 10 bases and J by 1 base, with 17 bases between the two germline ends. This CDR3 has 15 residues. CDR1 is MNHNS, CDR2 SASEGT, per germline. CDR3 DNA sequence: TGTGCCACCGCCACAGGGAAAAGGTCTGGAAACACCATATATTTT. This translates into CATATGKRSGNTIYF.

This clone was detected ten times or more. J is TRBJ2-2 and V is TRBV10-2, with 8 bases fitting TRBD2. CDR3 length equals 14 residues. V lost 5 bases to trimming and J lost 13 bases; unmatched junction nucleotides: 12. Germline CDR1 is WSHSY and CDR2 is SAAADI. The CDR3 is CASSFSGTSIRLFF. CDR3 in DNA: TGCGCCAGCAGTTTTAGCGGGACCTCAATCAGGCTGTTTTTT.

V usage is TRBV30 and J usage is TRBJ1-2; 11 nucleotides agree with TRBD1. In germline, CDR1 is GTSNPN, CDR2 SVGIG (reference sequence). J was trimmed by 8 bases and V by 3 bases; bases with no gene match: 8. This CDR3 contains 14 residues. For the CDR3, the DNA is TGTGCCTGGAGGAGGGACAGGGGGTTTGGAGGCTACACCTTC. As protein: CAWRRDRGFGGYTF.

This clone was observed many times. The genes are TRBV9 and TRBJ2-7, with 9 positions matching TRBD1. Germline V gene data show CDR1 as SGDLS and CDR2 as YYNGEE. This CDR3 is 17 amino acids long. V lost 0 bases to trimming and J lost 3 bases; unmatched junction nucleotides: 10. CDR3 DNA sequence: TGTGCCAGCAGCGTAGGGGGACAGGGAGTCCTTGTCTACGAGCAGTACTTC. Residues: CASSVGGQGVLVYEQYF.